The clone carrying this T cell receptor beta chain showed up just a few times. This sample is drawn from a study of blood T cell repertoires in COVID-19. Study details: Donors in the United States, Italy and Spain gave samples during acute or convalescent COVID-19. PBMCs, B-cell-depleted T cells, or T cells provided the cDNA or gDNA that made up the material.

As handled by the study authors: The authors estimated nucleated cell counts from reference gene primer amplification. The data were produced by immunoSEQ multiplex PCR, yet TCRdb's version contains in-frame clones alone and is incomplete. That table is the source of V, J and clone size, and D and trimming were worked out from the DNA. The sample contains tens of thousands of clones, more than 75% of which appear only once. This sequence was found in a man aged 35-49 years with acute or convalescent COVID-19. Sample: peripheral blood.

The CDR3 nucleotides are TGTGCCAGTAGTATTCTGGACAGGGGAAAGCAGCCCCAGCATTTT. Protein: CASSILDRGKQPQHF. The chain is built from TRBV19 and TRBJ1-5, with 9 bases aligning to TRBD1. The length of the CDR3 is 15 residues. CDR1 is LNHDA, CDR2 SQIVND, per germline (reference sequence). With 3 bases clipped from V and 7 bases from J, the junction kept 7 bases outside the gene matches.